Listed below are T cell receptor beta chains from one sample, sequenced in a study of T-cell memory formation after mild COVID-19. TCRdb passed the 5' RACE reads through MiXCR, listing each CDR3 protein once. Among some 300,000 distinct CDR3 sequences, under 25% were seen once, and the ten largest hold approximately 22%. Sequenced input: PBMCs or a T cell subset sorted from them (not recorded which). All receptors derive from a man younger than 35 who had mild COVID-19 (a few samples of this study predate the infection). Cell type and time point are not known. CDR3s include the opening cysteine and the closing phenylalanine or tryptophan. A D gene is named only where the DNA matches it firmly. Part of the rows lack a size; the others show once, few, many or a class for expanded clones.

cdr3_nt cdr3_aa j_call v_call clone_size d_call
TGTGCCAGCAGCTTAGCGGGGGGGCCAGATACGCAGTATTTT CASSLAGGPDTQYF TRBJ2-3 TRBV5-4 many TRBD2
TGCGCCAGCAGGTGGGGGACCTCGGAGCAGTACTTC CASRWGTSEQYF TRBJ2-7 TRBV5-1 few NA
TGTGCCAGCAGCTCCCCCGCTAGCGGAGAGACCCAGTACTTC CASSSPASGETQYF TRBJ2-5 TRBV7-2 NA TRBD2
TGTGCCAGCAGTCTTAGGCCTTTGGATGAAAAACTGTTTTTT CASSLRPLDEKLFF TRBJ1-4 TRBV2 NA NA
TGTGCCAGCAGCGCCGACAGGGTTAGAACTGAAGCTTTCTTT CASSADRVRTEAFF TRBJ1-1 TRBV7-2 NA TRBD1
TGTGCCAGCAGACTCGACAGGGGAGTCTCCTACGAGCAGTACTTC CASRLDRGVSYEQYF TRBJ2-7 TRBV6-5 NA TRBD1
TGCGCCAGCAGTAGCGTCTCCTACAATGAGCAGTTCTTC CASSSVSYNEQFF TRBJ2-1 TRBV10-2 NA NA
TGTGCCAGCAGCTCCTCAACAGGGTTAGCCAAAAACATTCAGTACTTC CASSSSTGLAKNIQYF TRBJ2-4 TRBV7-8 few NA
TGTGCCAGCAGTCAAGGGACTAGGGGGGGAAACATTCAGTACTTC CASSQGTRGGNIQYF TRBJ2-4 TRBV3-1 NA TRBD2
TGTGCCACCAGCTCACAGTATAGCAATCAGCCCCAGCATTTT CATSSQYSNQPQHF TRBJ1-5 TRBV24-1 few NA
TGTGCCAGCAGCTTAGGGGGTCGCCGGGGGGCGATCCCCTCCTATGGCTACACCTTC CASSLGGRRGAIPSYGYTF TRBJ1-2 TRBV7-9 few NA
TGCGCCAGCAGCCCCTCGGGACAGGGACAAGAGACCCAGTACTTC CASSPSGQGQETQYF TRBJ2-5 TRBV5-1 NA TRBD1
TGTGCCAGCAGTTACTCGATCAGTAGCGGGGGGGCGGATACGCAGTATTTT CASSYSISSGGADTQYF TRBJ2-3 TRBV6-5 NA TRBD2
TGTGCCAGCAGTTTATCGGGCGGCCCGGGGCAGCCCCAGCATTTT CASSLSGGPGQPQHF TRBJ1-5 TRBV27 few NA
TGTGCCAGCACGAATCCCGCCTGGGCCAACGTCCTGACTTTC CASTNPAWANVLTF TRBJ2-6 TRBV6-1 once NA
TGTGCCAGCAGCTTAGGTTGGCTAGCGGGGGCCCCGTTCTTC CASSLGWLAGAPFF TRBJ2-1 TRBV7-6 many TRBD2